The clone carrying this T cell receptor (beta chain) was found once. Its target is unknown. The data were taken from a study of Ad26.COV2.S vaccination and SARS-CoV-2 variants. The CDR3 is 15 residues long. Germline CDR1 reads SNHLY; CDR2 reads FYNNEI. V lost 3 bases to trimming and J lost 5 bases, with 14 bases between them. Overall study results and limits: People given the vaccine had a wider spike-specific TCR breadth than placebo recipients did.

Clones were read by immunoSEQ multiplex PCR, and TCRdb kept only the in-frame ones, dropping some. In the table there are 300,000 to 450,000 clones, 92% of which are singletons. Source: peripheral blood, taken after recovery from COVID-19. This chain uses TRBV2 with TRBJ2-1; D is possibly TRBD2 (7 bases). The clonotype was recovered from a human donor who had recovered from COVID-19. The CDR3 loop reads CASSEGRGPNNEQFF. CDR3 nucleotides: TGTGCCAGCAGTGAGGGGCGGGGGCCGAACAATGAGCAGTTCTTC.